This T cell receptor beta chain was retrieved from a study of blood T cell repertoires in COVID-19. This CDR3 comprises 14 residues. Germline V gene data show CDR1 as KGHSH and CDR2 as LQKENI. V was clipped by 0 bases and J by 3 bases, with 6 bases between them. Recruits, aged roughly 18 to 100 years, lived in 24 US areas. Among Cohort 3 donors, those recovered had two negative PCRs, clearance, or symptom resolution. The protocol was immunoSEQ multiplex PCR, while the TCRdb copy is restricted to in-frame clones and leaves out a portion. In the table there are about 380,000 clones, about 87% of which are singletons.

Source material: PBMCs or T cells enriched from blood (not recorded which). The gene calls are TRBV18 and TRBJ1-3; a weak D match, TRBD1 (6 bases). This receptor was identified in a man aged 30 to 45 who had recovered from COVID-19. This CDR3 is CASSPPGGGNTIYF. DNA for the CDR3: TGTGCCAGCTCACCACCAGGGGGTGGAAACACCATATATTTT.